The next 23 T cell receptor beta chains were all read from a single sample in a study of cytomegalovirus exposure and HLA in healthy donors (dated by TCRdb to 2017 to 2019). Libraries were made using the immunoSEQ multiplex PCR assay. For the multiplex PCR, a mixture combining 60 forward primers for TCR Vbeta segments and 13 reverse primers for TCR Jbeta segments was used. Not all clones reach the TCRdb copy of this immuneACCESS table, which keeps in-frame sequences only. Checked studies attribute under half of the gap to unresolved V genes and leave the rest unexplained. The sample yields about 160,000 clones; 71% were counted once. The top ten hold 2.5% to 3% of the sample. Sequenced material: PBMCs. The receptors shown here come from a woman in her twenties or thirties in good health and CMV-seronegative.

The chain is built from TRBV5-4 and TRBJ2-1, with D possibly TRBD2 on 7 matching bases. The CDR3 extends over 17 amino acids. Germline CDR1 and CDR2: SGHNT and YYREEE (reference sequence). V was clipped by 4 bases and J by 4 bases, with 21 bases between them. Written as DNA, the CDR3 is TGTGCCAGCAGCGGGACCTCGCGGGGGACAATATACAATGAGCAGTTCTTC. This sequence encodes CASSGTSRGTIYNEQFF.

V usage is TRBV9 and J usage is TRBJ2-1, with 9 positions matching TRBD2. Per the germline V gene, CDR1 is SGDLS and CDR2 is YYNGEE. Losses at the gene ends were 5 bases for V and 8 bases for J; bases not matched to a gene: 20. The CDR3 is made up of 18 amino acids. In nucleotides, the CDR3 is TGTGCCAGCAGTGGGCTCCTAGCGGGATGGCCGGACGGGGATGAGCAGTTCTTC. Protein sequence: CASSGLLAGWPDGDEQFF. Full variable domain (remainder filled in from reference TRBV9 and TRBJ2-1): DSGVTQTPKHLITATGQRVTLRCSPRSGDLSVYWYQQSLDQGLQFLIQYYNGEERAKGNILERFSAQQFPDLHSELNLSSLELGDSALYFCASSGLLAGWPDGDEQFFGPGTRLTVL.

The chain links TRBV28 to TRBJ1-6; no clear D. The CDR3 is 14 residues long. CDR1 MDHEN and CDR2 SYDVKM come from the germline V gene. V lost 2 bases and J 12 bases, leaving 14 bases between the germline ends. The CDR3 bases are TGTGCCAGCAGTTTAAATGGCAGGCCCAGACCCCTCCACTTT. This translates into CASSLNGRPRPLHF.

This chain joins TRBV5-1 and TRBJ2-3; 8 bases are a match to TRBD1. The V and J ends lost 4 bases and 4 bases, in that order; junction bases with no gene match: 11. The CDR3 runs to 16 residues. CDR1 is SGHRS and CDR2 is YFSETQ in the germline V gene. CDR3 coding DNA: TGCGCCAGCAGCCCCTGGACAGGGATGGGGTCAGATACGCAGTATTTT. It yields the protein CASSPWTGMGSDTQYF.

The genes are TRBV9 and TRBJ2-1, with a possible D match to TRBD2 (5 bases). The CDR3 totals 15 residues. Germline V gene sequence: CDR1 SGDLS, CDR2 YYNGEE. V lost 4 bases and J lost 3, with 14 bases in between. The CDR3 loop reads CASSPSGGFYNEQFF. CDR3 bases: TGTGCCAGCAGCCCAAGCGGTGGATTCTACAATGAGCAGTTCTTC.

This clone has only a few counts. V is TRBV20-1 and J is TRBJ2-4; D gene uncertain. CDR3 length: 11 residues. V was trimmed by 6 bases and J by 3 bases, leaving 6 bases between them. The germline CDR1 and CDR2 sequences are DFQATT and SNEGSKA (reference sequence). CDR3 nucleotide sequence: TGCAGTGCCCACAGCAAAAACATTCAGTACTTC. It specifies CSAHSKNIQYF.

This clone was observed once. The CDR3 DNA reads TGTGCCAGCAGCGGAGGACAGGGAGGAACCTACGAGCAGTACTTC. This sequence encodes CASSGGQGGTYEQYF. The V call is TRBV9, the J call TRBJ2-7; 8 bases are a match to TRBD1. V was clipped by 3 bases and J by 2 bases; unmatched bases: 7. The CDR3 sequence is 15 residues long. In germline, CDR1 is SGDLS, CDR2 YYNGEE.

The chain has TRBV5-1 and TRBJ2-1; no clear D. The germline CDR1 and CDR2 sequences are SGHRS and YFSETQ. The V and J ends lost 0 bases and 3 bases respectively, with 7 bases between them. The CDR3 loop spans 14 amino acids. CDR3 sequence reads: CASSLEKLYNEQFF. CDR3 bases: TGCGCCAGCAGCTTGGAGAAACTCTACAATGAGCAGTTCTTC. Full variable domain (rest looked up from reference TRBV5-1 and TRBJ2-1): KAGVTQTPRYLIKTRGQQVTLSCSPISGHRSVSWYQQTPGQGLQFLFEYFSETQRNKGNFPGRFSGRQFSNSRSEMNVSTLELGDSALYLCASSLEKLYNEQFFGPGTRLTVL.

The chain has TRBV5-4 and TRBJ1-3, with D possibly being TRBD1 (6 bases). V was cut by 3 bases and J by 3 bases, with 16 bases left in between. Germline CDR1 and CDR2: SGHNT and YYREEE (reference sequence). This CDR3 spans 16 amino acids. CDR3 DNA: TGTGCCAGCAGCTATAGACAACAGGGATTTGGAAACACCATATATTTT. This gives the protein CASSYRQQGFGNTIYF.

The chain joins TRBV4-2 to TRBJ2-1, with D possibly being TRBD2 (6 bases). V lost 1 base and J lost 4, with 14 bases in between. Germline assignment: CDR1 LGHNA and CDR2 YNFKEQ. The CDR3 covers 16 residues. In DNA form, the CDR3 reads TGTGCCAGCAGCCAAGGTTTAGTAGCGGAATACAATGAGCAGTTCTTC. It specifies CASSQGLVAEYNEQFF.

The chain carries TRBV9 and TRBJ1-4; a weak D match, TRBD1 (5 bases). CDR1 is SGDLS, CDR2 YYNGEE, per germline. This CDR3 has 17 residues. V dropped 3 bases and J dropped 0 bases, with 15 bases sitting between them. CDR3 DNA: TGTGCCAGCAGCGCAAGGGGAACATTCGCAACTAATGAAAAACTGTTTTTT. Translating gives CASSARGTFATNEKLFF.

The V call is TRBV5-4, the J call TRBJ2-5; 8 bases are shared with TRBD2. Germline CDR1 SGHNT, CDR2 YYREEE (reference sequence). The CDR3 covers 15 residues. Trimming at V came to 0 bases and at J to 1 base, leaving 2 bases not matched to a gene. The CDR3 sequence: CASSLASGPQETQYF. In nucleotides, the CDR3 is TGTGCCAGCAGCTTGGCTAGCGGGCCCCAAGAGACCCAGTACTTC.

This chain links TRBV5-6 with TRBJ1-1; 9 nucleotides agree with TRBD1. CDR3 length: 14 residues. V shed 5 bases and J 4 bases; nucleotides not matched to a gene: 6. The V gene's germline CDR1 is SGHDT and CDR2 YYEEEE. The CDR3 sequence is CASRLTGGGTEAFF. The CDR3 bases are TGTGCCAGCAGGCTGACAGGGGGGGGCACTGAAGCTTTCTTT.

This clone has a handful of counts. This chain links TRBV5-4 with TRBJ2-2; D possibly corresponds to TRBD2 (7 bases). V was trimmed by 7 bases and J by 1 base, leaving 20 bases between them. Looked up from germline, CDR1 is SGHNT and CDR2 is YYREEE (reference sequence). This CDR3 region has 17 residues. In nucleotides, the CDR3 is TGTGCCAGCCGACCCCCCGGGGGGCACCTGAACACCGGGGAGCTGTTTTTT. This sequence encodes CASRPPGGHLNTGELFF.

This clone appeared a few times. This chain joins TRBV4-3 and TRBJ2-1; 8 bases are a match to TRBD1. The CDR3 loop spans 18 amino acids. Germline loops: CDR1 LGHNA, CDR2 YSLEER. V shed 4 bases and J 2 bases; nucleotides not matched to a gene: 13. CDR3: CASSLLPPGQGTYNEQFF. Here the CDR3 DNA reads TGCGCCAGCAGCCTCCTTCCCCCCGGACAGGGAACCTACAATGAGCAGTTCTTC.

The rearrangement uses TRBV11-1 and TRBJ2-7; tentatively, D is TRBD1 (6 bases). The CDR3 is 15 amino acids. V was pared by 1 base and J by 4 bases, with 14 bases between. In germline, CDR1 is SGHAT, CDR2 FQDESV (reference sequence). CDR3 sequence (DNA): TGTGCCAGCAGCTTAGAAGCAGGGGCGATTTACGAGCAGTACTTC. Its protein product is CASSLEAGAIYEQYF.

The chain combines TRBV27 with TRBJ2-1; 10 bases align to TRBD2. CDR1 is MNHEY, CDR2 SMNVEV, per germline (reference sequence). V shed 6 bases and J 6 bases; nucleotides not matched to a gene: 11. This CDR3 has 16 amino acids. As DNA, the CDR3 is TGTGCCAGCAGCCCCCCTTCTAGCGGGAGTACCAATGAGCAGTTCTTC. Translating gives CASSPPSSGSTNEQFF.

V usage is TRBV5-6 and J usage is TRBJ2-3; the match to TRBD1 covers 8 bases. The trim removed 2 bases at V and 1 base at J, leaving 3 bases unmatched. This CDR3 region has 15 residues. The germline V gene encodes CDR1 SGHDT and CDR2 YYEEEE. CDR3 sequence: CASSFDRGGTDTQYF. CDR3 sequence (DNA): TGTGCCAGCAGCTTCGACAGGGGTGGCACAGATACGCAGTATTTT.

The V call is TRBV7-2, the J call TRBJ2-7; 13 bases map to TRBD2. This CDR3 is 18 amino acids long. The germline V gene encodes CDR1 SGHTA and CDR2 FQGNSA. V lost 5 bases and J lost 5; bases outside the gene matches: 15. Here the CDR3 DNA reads TGTGCCAGCAGCCTCCCAGGGACTAGCGGGGAAACGTCCCACGAGCAGTACTTC. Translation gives CASSLPGTSGETSHEQYF.

The CDR3 region has the DNA TGTGCCATCAGTGAATTTTCCGGGACTAGCGGACGCCTTAATGAGCAGTTCTTC. Translation: CAISEFSGTSGRLNEQFF. V gene TRBV10-3 combines with J gene TRBJ2-1, with TRBD2 identical over 11 bases. The CDR3 totals 18 residues. The germline gives CDR1 ENHRY, CDR2 SYGVKD. The ends lost 3 bases at V and 7 bases at J; junction bases unmatched: 14.

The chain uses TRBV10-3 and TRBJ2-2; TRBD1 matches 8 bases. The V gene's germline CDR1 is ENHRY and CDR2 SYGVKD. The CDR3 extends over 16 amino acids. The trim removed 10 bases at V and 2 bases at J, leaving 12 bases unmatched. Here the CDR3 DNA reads TGTGCCACGCGGGACAGGCCTATCCTTAACACCGGGGAGCTGTTTTTT. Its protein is CATRDRPILNTGELFF.

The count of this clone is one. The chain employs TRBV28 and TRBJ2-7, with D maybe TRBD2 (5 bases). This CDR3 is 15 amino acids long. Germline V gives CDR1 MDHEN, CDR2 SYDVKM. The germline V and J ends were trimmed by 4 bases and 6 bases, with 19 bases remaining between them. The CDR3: CASSSPRRFMGEQYF. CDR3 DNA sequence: TGTGCCAGCAGTTCCCCTAGGAGGTTTATGGGCGAGCAGTACTTC.

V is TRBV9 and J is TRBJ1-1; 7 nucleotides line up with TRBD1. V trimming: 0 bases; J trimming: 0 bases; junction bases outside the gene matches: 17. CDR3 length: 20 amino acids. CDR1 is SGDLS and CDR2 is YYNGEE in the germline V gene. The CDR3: CASSVGGYTGALGMNTEAFF. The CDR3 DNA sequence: TGTGCCAGCAGCGTAGGGGGCTACACAGGGGCCCTCGGGATGAACACTGAAGCTTTCTTT. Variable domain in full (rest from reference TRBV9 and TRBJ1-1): DSGVTQTPKHLITATGQRVTLRCSPRSGDLSVYWYQQSLDQGLQFLIQYYNGEERAKGNILERFSAQQFPDLHSELNLSSLELGDSALYFCASSVGGYTGALGMNTEAFFGQGTRLTVV.